The source of this T cell receptor (beta chain) is a study of cytomegalovirus exposure and HLA in healthy donors. The PCR used 60 Vbeta and 13 Jbeta primers. Profiling relied on immunoSEQ multiplex PCR, and the TCRdb table lists in-frame clones only, not all of them. Of 190,000 or so clones listed, 80% are singletons. The TCR was taken from a boy younger than 18 in good health and CMV-seronegative. Sequenced material: PBMCs.

The CDR3 is CASSYSSRGNTEAFF. The CDR3 DNA is TGTGCCAGCAGTTACTCGTCAAGGGGGAACACTGAAGCTTTCTTT. The chain employs TRBV6-5 and TRBJ1-1, with D perhaps TRBD1 (5 bases). The CDR3 length is 15 residues. CDR1 and CDR2 (germline): MNHEY, SVGAGI. Trimming stripped 0 bases from V and 1 base from J, with 9 bases between.